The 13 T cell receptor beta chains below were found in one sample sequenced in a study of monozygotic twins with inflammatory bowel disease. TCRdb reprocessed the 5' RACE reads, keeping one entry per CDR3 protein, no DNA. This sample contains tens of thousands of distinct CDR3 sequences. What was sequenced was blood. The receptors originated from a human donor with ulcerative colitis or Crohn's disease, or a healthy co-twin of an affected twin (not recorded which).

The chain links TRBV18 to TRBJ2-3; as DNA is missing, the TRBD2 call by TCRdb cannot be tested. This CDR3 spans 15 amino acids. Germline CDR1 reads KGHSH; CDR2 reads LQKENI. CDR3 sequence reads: CASSPAGISTDTQYF.

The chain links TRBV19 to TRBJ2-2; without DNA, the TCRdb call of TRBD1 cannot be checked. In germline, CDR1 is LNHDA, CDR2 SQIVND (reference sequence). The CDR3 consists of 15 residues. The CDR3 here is CASSTRQGWAGELFF.

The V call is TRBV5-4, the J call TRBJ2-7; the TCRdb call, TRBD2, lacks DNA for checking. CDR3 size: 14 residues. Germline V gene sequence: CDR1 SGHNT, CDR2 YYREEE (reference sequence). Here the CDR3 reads CASSPGGSVYEQYF.

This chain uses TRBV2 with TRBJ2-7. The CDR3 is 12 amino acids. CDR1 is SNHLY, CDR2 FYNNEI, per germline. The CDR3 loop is CASSEEGSEQYF.

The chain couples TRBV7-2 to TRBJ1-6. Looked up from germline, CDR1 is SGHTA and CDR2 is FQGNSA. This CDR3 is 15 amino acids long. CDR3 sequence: CASSLVVRSNSPLHF.

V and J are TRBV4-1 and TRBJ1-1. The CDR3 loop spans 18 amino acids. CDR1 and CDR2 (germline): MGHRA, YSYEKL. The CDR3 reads CASSEDGFRSKWNTEAFF.

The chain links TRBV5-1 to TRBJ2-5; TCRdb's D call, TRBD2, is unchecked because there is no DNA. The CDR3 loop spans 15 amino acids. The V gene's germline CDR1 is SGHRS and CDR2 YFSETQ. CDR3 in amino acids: CASSLVAGEEETQYF.

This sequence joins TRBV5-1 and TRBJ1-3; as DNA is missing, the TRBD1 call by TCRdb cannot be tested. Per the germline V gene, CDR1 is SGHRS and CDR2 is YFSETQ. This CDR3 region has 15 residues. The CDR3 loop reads CASSSYPGTGNTIYF.

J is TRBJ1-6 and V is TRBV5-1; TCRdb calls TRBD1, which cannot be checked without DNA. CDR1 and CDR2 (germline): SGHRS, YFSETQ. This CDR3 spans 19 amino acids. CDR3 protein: CASSYGTTNRGRLNSPLHF.

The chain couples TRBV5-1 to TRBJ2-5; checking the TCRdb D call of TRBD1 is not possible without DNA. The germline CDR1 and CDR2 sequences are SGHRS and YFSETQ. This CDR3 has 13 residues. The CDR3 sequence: CASSLGQAETQYF.

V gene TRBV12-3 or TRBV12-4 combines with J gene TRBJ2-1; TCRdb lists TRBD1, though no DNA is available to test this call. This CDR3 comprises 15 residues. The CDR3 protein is CASSLRGGARNEQFF.

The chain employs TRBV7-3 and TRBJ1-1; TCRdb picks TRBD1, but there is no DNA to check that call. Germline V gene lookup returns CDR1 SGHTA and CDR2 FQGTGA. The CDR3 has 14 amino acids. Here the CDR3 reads CASSLRGRSTEAFF.

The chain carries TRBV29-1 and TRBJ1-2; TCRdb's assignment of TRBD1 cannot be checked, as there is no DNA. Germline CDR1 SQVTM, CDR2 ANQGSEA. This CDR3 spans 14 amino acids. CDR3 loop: CSVDAGTNVHGYTF.